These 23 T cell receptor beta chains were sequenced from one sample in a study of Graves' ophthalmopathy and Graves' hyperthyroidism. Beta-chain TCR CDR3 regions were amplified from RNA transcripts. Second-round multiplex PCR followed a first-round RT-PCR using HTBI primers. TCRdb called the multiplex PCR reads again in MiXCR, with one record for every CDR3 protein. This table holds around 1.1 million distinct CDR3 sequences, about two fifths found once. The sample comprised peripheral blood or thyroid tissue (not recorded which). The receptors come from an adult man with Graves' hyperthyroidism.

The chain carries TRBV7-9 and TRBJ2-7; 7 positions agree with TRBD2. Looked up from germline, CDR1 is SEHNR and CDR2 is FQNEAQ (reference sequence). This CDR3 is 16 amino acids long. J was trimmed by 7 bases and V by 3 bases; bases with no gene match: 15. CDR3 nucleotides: TGTGCCAGCAGCTTTGGGTTGCGGGAGCGGAGTTGGGAGCAGTACTTC. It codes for CASSFGLRERSWEQYF.

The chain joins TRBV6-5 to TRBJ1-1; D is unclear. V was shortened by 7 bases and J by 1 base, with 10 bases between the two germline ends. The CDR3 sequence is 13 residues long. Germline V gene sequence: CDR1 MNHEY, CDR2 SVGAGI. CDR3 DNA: TGTGCCAGCACCCCCCAGCCGAACACTGAAGCTTTCTTT. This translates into CASTPQPNTEAFF.

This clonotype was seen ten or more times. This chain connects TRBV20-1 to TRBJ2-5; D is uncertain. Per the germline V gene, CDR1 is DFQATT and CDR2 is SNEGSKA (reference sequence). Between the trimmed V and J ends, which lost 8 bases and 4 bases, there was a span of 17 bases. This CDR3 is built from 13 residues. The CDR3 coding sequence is TGCAGTCCACTATCTCCGAGGCGAGAGACCCAGTACTTC. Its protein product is CSPLSPRRETQYF.

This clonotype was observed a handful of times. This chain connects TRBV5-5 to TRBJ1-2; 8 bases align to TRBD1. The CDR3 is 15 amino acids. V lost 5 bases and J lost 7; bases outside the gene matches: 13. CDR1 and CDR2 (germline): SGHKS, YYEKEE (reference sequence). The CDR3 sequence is CASSQEGQGFSGYTF. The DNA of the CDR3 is TGTGCCAGCAGTCAAGAAGGACAGGGCTTTAGTGGCTACACCTTC.

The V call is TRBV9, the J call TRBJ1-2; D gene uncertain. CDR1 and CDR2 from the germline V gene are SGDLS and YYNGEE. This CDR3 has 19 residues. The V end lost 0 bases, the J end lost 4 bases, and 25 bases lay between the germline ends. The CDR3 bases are TGTGCCAGCAGCGTAGTATTAGGGTTCATTGGCACACAAGGCTATGGCTACACCTTC. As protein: CASSVVLGFIGTQGYGYTF.

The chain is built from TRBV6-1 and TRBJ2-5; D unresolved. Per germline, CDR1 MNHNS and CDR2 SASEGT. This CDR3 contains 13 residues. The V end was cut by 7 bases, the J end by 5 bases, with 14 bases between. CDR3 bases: TGTGCCAGCACCCGAATCTTCTCGGAGACCCAGTACTTC. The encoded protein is CASTRIFSETQYF.

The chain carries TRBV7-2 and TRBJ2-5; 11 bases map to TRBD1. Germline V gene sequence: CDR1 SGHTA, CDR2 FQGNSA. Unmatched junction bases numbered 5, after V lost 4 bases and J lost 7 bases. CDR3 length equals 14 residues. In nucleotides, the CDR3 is TGTGCCAGCAGCTCGGCGGGACAGGGGGTGACCCAGTACTTC. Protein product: CASSSAGQGVTQYF.

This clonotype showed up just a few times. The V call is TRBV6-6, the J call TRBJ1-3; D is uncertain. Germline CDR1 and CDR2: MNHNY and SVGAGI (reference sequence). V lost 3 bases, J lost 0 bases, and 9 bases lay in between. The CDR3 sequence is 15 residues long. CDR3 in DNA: TGTGCCAGCAGTTATAATGAGGGCTCTGGAAACACCATATATTTT. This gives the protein CASSYNEGSGNTIYF.

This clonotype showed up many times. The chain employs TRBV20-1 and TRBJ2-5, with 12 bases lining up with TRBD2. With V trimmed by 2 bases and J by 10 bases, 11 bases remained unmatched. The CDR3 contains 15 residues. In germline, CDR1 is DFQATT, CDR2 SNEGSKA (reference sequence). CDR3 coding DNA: TGCAGTGCTAGACCGCTGACTAGCGGGGGAGTGAACCAGTACTTC. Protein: CSARPLTSGGVNQYF.

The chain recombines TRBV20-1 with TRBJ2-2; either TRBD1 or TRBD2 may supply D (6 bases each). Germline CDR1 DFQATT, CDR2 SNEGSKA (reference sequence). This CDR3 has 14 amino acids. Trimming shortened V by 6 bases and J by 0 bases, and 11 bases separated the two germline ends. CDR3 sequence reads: CSALEGANTGELFF. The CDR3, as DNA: TGCAGTGCCCTGGAGGGGGCGAACACCGGGGAGCTGTTTTTT.

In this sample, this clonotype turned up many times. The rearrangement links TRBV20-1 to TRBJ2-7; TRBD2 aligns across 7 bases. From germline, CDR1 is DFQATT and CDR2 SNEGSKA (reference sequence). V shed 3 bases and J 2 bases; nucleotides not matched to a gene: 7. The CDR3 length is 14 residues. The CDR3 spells CSARASGITYEQYF. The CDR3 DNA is TGCAGTGCTAGGGCTAGCGGAATAACCTACGAGCAGTACTTC.

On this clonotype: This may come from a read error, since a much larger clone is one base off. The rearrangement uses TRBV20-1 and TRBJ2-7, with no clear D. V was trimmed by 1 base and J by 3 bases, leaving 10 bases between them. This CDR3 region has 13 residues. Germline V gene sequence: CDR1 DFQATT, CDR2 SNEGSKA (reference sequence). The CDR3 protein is CSARGLLVYEQYF. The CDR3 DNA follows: TGCAGTGCTAGAGGACTCCTGGTCTACGAGCAGTACTTC.

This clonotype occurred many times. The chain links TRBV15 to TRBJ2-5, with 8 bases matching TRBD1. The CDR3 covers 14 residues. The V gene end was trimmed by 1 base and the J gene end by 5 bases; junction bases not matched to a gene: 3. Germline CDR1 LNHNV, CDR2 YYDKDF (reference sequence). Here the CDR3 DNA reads TGTGCCACCAGCAGAGCGGACAGGGCGGAGACCCAGTACTTC. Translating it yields CATSRADRAETQYF. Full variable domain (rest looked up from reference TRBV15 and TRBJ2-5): DAMVIQNPRYQVTQFGKPVTLSCSQTLNHNVMYWYQQKSSQAPKLLFHYYDKDFNNEADTPDNFQSRRPNTSFCFLDIRSPGLGDTAMYLCATSRADRAETQYFGPGTRLLVL.

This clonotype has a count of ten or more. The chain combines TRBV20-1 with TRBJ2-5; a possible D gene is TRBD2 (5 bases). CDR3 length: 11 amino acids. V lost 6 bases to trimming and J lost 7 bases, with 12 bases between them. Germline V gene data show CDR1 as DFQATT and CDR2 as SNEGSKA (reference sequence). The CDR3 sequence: CSASTRGTQYF. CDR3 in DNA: TGCAGTGCCAGCACCCGGGGGACCCAGTACTTC.

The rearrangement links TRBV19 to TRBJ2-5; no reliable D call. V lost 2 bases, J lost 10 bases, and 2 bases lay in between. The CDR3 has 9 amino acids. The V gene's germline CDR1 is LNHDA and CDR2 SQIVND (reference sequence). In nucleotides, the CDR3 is TGTGCCAGTAGTATAAACCAGTACTTC. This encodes CASSINQYF. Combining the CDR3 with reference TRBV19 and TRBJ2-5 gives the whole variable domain DGGITQSPKYLFRKEGQNVTLSCEQNLNHDAMYWYRQDPGQGLRLIYYSQIVNDFQKGDIAEGYSVSREKKESFPLTVTSAQKNPTAFYLCASSINQYFGPGTRLLVL.

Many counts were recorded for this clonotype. The CDR3 here is CASSSGTGGIYGYTF. As DNA, the CDR3 is TGTGCCAGCAGCTCAGGGACAGGGGGCATCTATGGCTACACCTTC. This chain connects TRBV7-9 to TRBJ1-2, with 12 positions matching TRBD1. V trimming: 4 bases; J trimming: 4 bases; junction bases outside the gene matches: 4. The CDR3 runs to 15 residues. CDR1 is SEHNR, CDR2 FQNEAQ, per germline (reference sequence).

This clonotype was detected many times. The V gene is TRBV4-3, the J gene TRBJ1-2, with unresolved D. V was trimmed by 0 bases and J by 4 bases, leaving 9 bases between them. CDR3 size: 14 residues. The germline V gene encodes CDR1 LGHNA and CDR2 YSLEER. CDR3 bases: TGCGCCAGCAGCCAAGAAGCAGGTGGCTATGGCTACACCTTC. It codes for CASSQEAGGYGYTF.

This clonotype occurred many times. The CDR3 DNA reads TGCAGCGTCACGGGGGGCAGAGGCTACGAGCAGTACTTC. Its protein is CSVTGGRGYEQYF. The rearrangement joins TRBV29-1 to TRBJ2-7; D perhaps matches TRBD2 (7 bases). The germline gives CDR1 SQVTM, CDR2 ANQGSEA. Trimming left V 6 bases short and J 3 bases short, with 15 bases between. There are 13 residues in the CDR3.

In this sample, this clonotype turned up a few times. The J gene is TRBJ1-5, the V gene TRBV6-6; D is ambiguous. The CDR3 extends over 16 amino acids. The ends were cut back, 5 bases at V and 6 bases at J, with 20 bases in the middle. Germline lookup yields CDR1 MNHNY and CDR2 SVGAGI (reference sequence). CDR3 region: CASSQPSVPNFQPQHF. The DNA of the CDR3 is TGTGCCAGCAGTCAACCCTCGGTACCTAATTTTCAGCCCCAGCATTTT.

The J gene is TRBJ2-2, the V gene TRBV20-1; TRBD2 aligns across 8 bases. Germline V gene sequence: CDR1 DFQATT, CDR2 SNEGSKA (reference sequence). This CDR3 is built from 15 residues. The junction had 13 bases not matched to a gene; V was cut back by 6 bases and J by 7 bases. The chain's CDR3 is CSASRPGLEVGELFF. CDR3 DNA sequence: TGCAGTGCCAGCAGACCGGGACTAGAGGTCGGGGAGCTGTTTTTT.

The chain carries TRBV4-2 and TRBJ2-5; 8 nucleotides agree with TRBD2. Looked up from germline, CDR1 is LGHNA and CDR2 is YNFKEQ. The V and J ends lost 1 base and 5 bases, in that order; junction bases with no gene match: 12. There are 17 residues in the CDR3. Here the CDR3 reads CASSQAASGLSGETQYF. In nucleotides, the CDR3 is TGTGCCAGCAGCCAAGCGGCTAGCGGGCTGAGTGGGGAGACCCAGTACTTC.

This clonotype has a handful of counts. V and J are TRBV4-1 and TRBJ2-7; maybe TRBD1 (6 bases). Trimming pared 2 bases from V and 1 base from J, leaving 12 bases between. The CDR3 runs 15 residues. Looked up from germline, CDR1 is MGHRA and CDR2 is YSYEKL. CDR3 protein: CASSQPGQLSYEQYF. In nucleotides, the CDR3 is TGCGCCAGCAGCCAACCTGGACAGCTATCCTACGAGCAGTACTTC.

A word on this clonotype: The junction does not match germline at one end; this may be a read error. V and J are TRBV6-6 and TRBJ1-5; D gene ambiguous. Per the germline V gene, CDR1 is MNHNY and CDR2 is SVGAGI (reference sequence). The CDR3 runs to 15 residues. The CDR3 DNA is TGTGGCAGCAGTTACTCAGGAGACAGCAATCAGCCCCAGCATTTT. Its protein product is CGSSYSGDSNQPQHF.